This T cell receptor beta chain was profiled in a study of shared clonotypes between healthy human individuals. Study results and caveats: Shared across a few donors were approximately 5% of the naive CD4 clonotypes.

The run depth of the assay was deep. Template for every sorted-subset replicate PCR totaled about 0.2 ug DNA, approximately 30,000 T cell genomes. Only in-frame clones appear in the TCRdb table, and some are missing; sequencing was by immunoSEQ multiplex PCR. The data show roughly 1,000,000 clones, about 80% seen once. Germline CDR1 and CDR2: GTSNPN and SVGIG (reference sequence). The CDR3 extends over 13 amino acids. The V gene lost 3 bases and the J gene lost 2 bases, with 10 bases spanning the gap. Regarding this clone: Its antigen is still unknown.

Material: memory CD4+ T cells from PBMCs. The subset: CD45RA-negative fraction. The sequence was obtained from a man in his late teens or twenties in good health. Some clones in this sample may be carry-over from other donors' samples. The chain employs TRBV30 and TRBJ1-1, with D tentatively TRBD1 (5 bases). In DNA, the CDR3 is TGTGCCTGGAGGGTCGGGGGTAACACTGAAGCTTTCTTT. Translation: CAWRVGGNTEAFF.